This T cell receptor beta chain was observed in a study of technical replicates of blood from a handful of donors. CDR1 SNHLY and CDR2 FYNNEI come from the germline V gene. Unmatched junction bases numbered 3, after V lost 6 bases and J lost 2 bases. The CDR3 has 14 residues. The repertoire was sequenced with immunoSEQ multiplex PCR; TCRdb's copy has only in-frame clones and lacks some. In the table there are about 53,000 clones, approximately 86% of which are singletons. The gene calls are TRBV2 and TRBJ1-4, with 7 bases that match TRBD1. The receptor's source is a human donor in good health. Some clones in this sample may be carry-over from other donors' samples. The specimen sequenced was PBMCs. In DNA, the CDR3 is TGTGCCAGCAGGACAGGGACGACTAATGAAAAACTGTTTTTT. This gives the protein CASRTGTTNEKLFF.